This T cell receptor (beta chain) derives from a study of blood T cell repertoires in COVID-19. The V end was cut by 3 bases, the J end by 1 base, with 9 bases between. CDR1 and CDR2 from the germline V gene are LNHDA and SQIVND (reference sequence). CDR3 size: 15 residues. Measured with immunoSEQ multiplex PCR; TCRdb has only the in-frame clones, and not every one. The table records 95,000 to 150,000 clones, about 82% of them present only once. Sequencing was done on a sample of peripheral blood. This chain uses TRBV19 with TRBJ2-2; possible D gene TRBD2, 5 bases. This sequence was found in a man aged 55 to 70 with active or convalescent COVID-19. The CDR3 DNA reads as TGTGCCAGTAGTATCAGCGGATGGAACACCGGGGAGCTGTTTTTT. Translated: CASSISGWNTGELFF.